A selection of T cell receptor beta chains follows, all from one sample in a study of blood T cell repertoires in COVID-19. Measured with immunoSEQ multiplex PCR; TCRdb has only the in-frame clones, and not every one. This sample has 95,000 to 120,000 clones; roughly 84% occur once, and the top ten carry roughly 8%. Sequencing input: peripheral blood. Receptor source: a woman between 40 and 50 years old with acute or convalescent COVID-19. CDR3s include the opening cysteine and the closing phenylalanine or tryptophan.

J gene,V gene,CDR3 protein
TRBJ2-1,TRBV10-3,CAISELAGGNNEQFF
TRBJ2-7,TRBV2,CASSESGRGGSYEQYF
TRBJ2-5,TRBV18,CASSPSQEETQYF
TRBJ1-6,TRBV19,CASSVNRDSPLHF
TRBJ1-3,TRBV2,CASSEGRGIRRNTIYF
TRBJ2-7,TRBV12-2,CASRLTVNREGSYEQYF
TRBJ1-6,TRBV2,CASSSPPGQGGLYSPLHF
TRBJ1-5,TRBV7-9,CASSSASDSTTNQPQHF
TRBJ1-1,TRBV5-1,CASSLGANTEAFF
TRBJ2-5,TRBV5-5,CASSLQIGVQETQYF
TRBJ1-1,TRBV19,CASSTLRENTEAFF
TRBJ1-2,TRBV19,CASSTPGRVGGYTF
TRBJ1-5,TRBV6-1,CASSEVGTGQGNQPQHF
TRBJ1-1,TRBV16,CASSQSWQGNTEAFF
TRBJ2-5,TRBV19,CASRTSGGARETQYF
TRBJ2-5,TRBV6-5,CASSGGAKTQYF
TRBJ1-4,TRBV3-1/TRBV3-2,CASSQEQGARGKLFF
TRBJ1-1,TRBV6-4,CASSDRSGAMNTEAFF
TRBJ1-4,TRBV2,CASGGGLRPNEKLFF
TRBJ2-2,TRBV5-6,CATNTGGIANTGELFF